The next 16 T cell receptor beta chains were all read from a single sample in a study of CD8 T cells in ankylosing spondylitis. MiXCR was run by TCRdb on the 5' RACE reads, yielding one entry per CDR3 protein. The sample yields approximately 35,000 distinct CDR3 sequences, 8% to 13% seen once. Input material: synovial fluid, either unsorted or a sorted T cell fraction (not recorded which). The receptor set was obtained from a male donor with ankylosing spondylitis.

As for this clonotype: A read error may produce the germline difference seen at one junction end. The chain employs TRBV20-1 and TRBJ2-3; D gene unclear. CDR1 DFQATT and CDR2 SNEGSKA come from the germline V gene (reference sequence). The CDR3 is 14 residues long. The CDR3 protein is CSAPVAISTDTQCF. DNA of the CDR3: TGCAGTGCTCCAGTAGCAATTAGCACAGATACGCAGTGTTTT.

In this sample, this clonotype turned up a few times. The chain links TRBV3-1 to TRBJ2-3; 10 positions match TRBD2. Germline-derived CDR1 and CDR2 are LGHDT and YNNKEL (reference sequence). Trimming at V came to 1 base and at J to 1 base, leaving 2 bases not matched to a gene. The CDR3 length is 16 residues. The DNA of the CDR3 is TGTGCCAGCAGCCAAGGGCTAGCGGGAGGCACAGATACGCAGTATTTT. The encoded protein is CASSQGLAGGTDTQYF.

The gene calls are TRBV7-6 and TRBJ2-7; TRBD1 is a possible D gene (5 bases). CDR3 length: 16 amino acids. Germline V gene lookup returns CDR1 SGHVS and CDR2 FNYEAQ. Trimming stripped 5 bases from V and 2 bases from J, with 19 bases between. The CDR3 reads CASSNLQVDGTYEQYF. The CDR3 DNA sequence: TGTGCCAGCAGCAACTTACAGGTAGACGGAACCTACGAGCAGTACTTC. Combining the CDR3 with reference TRBV7-6 and TRBJ2-7 gives the whole variable domain GAGVSQSPRYKVTKRGQDVALRCDPISGHVSLYWYRQALGQGPEFLTYFNYEAQQDKSGLPNDRFSAERPEGSISTLTIQRTEQRDSAMYRCASSNLQVDGTYEQYFGPGTRLTVT.

This clonotype occurred many times. The chain carries TRBV7-3 and TRBJ1-5; perhaps TRBD1 as D (5 bases). Germline CDR1 SGHTA, CDR2 FQGTGA. Between the trimmed V and J ends, which lost 5 bases and 0 bases, there was a span of 29 bases. This CDR3 contains 21 residues. Here the CDR3 DNA reads TGTGCCAGCAGCGATACGTTGGGACCCTGGGGATATATATTTAGCAATCAGCCCCAGCATTTT. Translation gives CASSDTLGPWGYIFSNQPQHF.

The rearrangement links TRBV11-2 to TRBJ2-1; D is uncertain. CDR1 and CDR2 (germline): SGHAT, FQNNGV. CDR3 size: 13 residues. V lost 4 bases to trimming and J lost 3 bases, with 7 bases between them. DNA of the CDR3: TGTGCCAGCAGCTCTATGAACTACAATGAGCAGTTCTTC. It translates to CASSSMNYNEQFF.

The chain couples TRBV29-1 to TRBJ2-5; the D gene is possibly TRBD2 (8 bases). The length of the CDR3 is 12 residues. The V end was cut by 5 bases, the J end by 5 bases, with 12 bases between. CDR1 is SQVTM, CDR2 ANQGSEA, per germline. As DNA, the CDR3 is TGCAGCGTTCGGGAGGGGGCGGAGACCCAGTACTTC. This codes for CSVREGAETQYF.

The chain has TRBV20-1 and TRBJ1-5; D is unresolved. This CDR3 is 11 amino acids long. The germline V gene has CDR1 DFQATT and CDR2 SNEGSKA (reference sequence). V was pared by 2 bases and J by 7 bases, with 6 bases between. In nucleotides, the CDR3 is TGCAGTGCTAGAAAGGTACAGCCCCAGCATTTT. It is translated as CSARKVQPQHF.

By share, this clonotype ranks as medium-sized. The genes are TRBV9 and TRBJ1-1, with D perhaps TRBD1 (5 bases). This CDR3 contains 16 residues. V was pared by 3 bases and J by 6 bases, with 21 bases between. CDR1 and CDR2 (germline): SGDLS, YYNGEE. The CDR3 nucleotides are TGTGCCAGCAGCGAGAGGGGAGGTGGGATTTCGGCTGAAGCTTTCTTT. Its translation is CASSERGGGISAEAFF.

This clonotype was counted at least ten times. This sequence joins TRBV5-6 and TRBJ2-6; D gene ambiguous. This CDR3 has 13 amino acids. Germline V CDR1 and CDR2: SGHDT, YYEEEE. V lost 6 bases, J lost 2 bases, and 6 bases lay in between. The CDR3 region is CASIQTGANVLTF. CDR3 nucleotide sequence: TGTGCCAGCATCCAGACTGGGGCCAACGTCCTGACTTTC.

This clonotype was recorded many times. This rearrangement joins TRBV28 to TRBJ1-3, with TRBD1 matching over 11 bases. V shed 5 bases, J shed 3 bases, and the junction held 12 bases outside the gene matches. Germline loops: CDR1 MDHEN, CDR2 SYDVKM. CDR3 length: 18 residues. Written as DNA, the CDR3 is TGTGCCAGCAGTCCTGGACAGGGGGCCAGTCTTCGTGGAAACACCATATATTTT. The encoded protein is CASSPGQGASLRGNTIYF.

This clonotype was observed a few times. The V gene is TRBV28, the J gene TRBJ2-7; 15 nucleotides align to TRBD2. The J segment lost 6 bases and the V segment lost 7 bases, leaving 22 bases of the junction unmatched. Germline CDR1 and CDR2: MDHEN and SYDVKM. The CDR3 is 20 residues long. CDR3 sequence: CASTPPSGHLGLAGGGEQYF. CDR3 DNA: TGTGCCAGCACCCCACCATCCGGACATCTTGGACTAGCGGGAGGGGGCGAGCAGTACTTC.

The genes are TRBV7-2 and TRBJ2-4, with D possibly called TRBD1 or TRBD2 (5 bases each). The CDR3 totals 16 residues. Germline CDR1 SGHTA, CDR2 FQGNSA. V lost 7 bases, J lost 3 bases, and 19 bases lay in between. As DNA, the CDR3 is TGTGCCAGCACTGTTACGAGGGGTTGGGGCAAAAACATTCAGTACTTC. Translating gives CASTVTRGWGKNIQYF.

The V and J genes are TRBV27 and TRBJ1-5, with 8 positions matching TRBD1. The CDR3 spans 17 residues. The ends lost 3 bases at V and 3 bases at J; junction bases unmatched: 10. Germline loops: CDR1 MNHEY, CDR2 SMNVEV (reference sequence). The CDR3 nucleotides are TGTGCCAGCAGTTTTCTCGTTGGACAGGGCTTCAATCAGCCCCAGCATTTT. Protein sequence: CASSFLVGQGFNQPQHF.

The chain carries TRBV27 and TRBJ2-7; 8 bases are shared with TRBD1. V shed 3 bases, J shed 6 bases, and the junction held 4 bases outside the gene matches. Germline values: CDR1 MNHEY, CDR2 SMNVEV (reference sequence). The CDR3 loop spans 13 amino acids. As DNA, the CDR3 is TGTGCCAGCAGTTTTCAGGGGGCGCCCGAGCAGTACTTC. The encoded protein is CASSFQGAPEQYF.

This clonotype has a count of ten or more. The V call is TRBV27, the J call TRBJ1-5, with D hard to call. Between the trimmed V and J ends, which lost 3 bases and 6 bases, there was a span of 12 bases. The CDR3 loop spans 14 amino acids. In germline, CDR1 is MNHEY, CDR2 SMNVEV (reference sequence). DNA of the CDR3: TGTGCCAGCAGTTTCCGGGGTGATCTTCAGCCCCAGCATTTT. Its protein product is CASSFRGDLQPQHF.

This clonotype has a count of ten or more. This chain links TRBV29-1 with TRBJ2-3, with 7 bases matching TRBD2. CDR1 is SQVTM and CDR2 is ANQGSEA in the germline V gene. The CDR3 covers 13 residues. V lost 5 bases, J lost 1 base, and 3 bases stayed unmatched. The CDR3 reads CSVSSGGTDTQYF. The CDR3 coding sequence is TGCAGCGTTTCGAGCGGGGGCACAGATACGCAGTATTTT.